This TCR beta chain is drawn from a study of blood T cell repertoires in COVID-19. Study-level information: The United States, Italy and Spain supplied acute and convalescent COVID-19 samples.

In the authors' methods: Quantification of nucleated cells was approximated via reference gene primer amplification. TCRdb's table, derived via immunoSEQ multiplex PCR, lists solely in-frame clones and lacks some. The DNA gave D and trimming, while V, J and clone size come from that table. The sample lists approximately 220,000 clones, more than 75% seen once, with about 6.2% in the top ten. The CDR3 spans 18 residues. The sequence was collected from a man in his 60s who had recovered from COVID-19. The material sequenced was peripheral blood. This chain links TRBV12-2 with TRBJ2-2; TRBD2 was called by the table and not checked on the DNA. TRBV12-2 is a pseudogene locus. CDR3 in amino acids: CASRLTGAPGLYTGELFF. The CDR3, as DNA: TGTGCAAGTCGCCTCACCGGGGCACCGGGACTCTACACCGGGGAGCTGTTTTTT.